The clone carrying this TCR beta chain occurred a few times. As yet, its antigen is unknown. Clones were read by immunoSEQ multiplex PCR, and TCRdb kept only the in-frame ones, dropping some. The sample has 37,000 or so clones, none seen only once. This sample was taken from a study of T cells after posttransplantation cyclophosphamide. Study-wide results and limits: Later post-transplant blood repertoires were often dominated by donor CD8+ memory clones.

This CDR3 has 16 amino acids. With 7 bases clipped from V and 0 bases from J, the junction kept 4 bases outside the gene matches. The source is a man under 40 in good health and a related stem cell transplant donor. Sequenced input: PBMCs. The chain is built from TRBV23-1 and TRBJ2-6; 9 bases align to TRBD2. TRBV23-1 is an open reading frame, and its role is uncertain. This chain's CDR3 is CASMTSGNSGANVLTF. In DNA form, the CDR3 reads TGCGCCAGCATGACTAGCGGTAACTCTGGGGCCAACGTCCTGACTTTC.